A selection of T cell receptor beta chains follows, all from one sample in a study of identical twins. TCRdb re-analysed the 5' RACE reads in MiXCR, keeping a single row per CDR3 protein. The sample includes 1.5 million to 2 million distinct CDR3 sequences, about 31% of them seen just once. The sequenced material came from cord blood. The receptors come from a newborn girl in good health. Each CDR3 is given with its conserved first and last residue. The D gene is left open where the match is weak. The size field is filled for only some rows; it gives once, few, many or a size class.

CDR3 DNA	CDR3 protein	clone size	J gene	D gene	V gene
TGTGCCTCATGGCCTGAAGCTTTCTTT	CASWPEAFF	few	TRBJ1-1	NA	TRBV7-9
TGTGCCAGCAGCTTAGTCGGGGGCGTTAATTCACCCCTCCACTTT	CASSLVGGVNSPLHF	many	TRBJ1-6	NA	TRBV7-6
TGTGCCAGCACCACGAGGACAGGGGGTAATTCACCCCTCCACTTT	CASTTRTGGNSPLHF	few	TRBJ1-6	TRBD1	TRBV12-3/TRBV12-4
TGCGCCAGCAGCTTGGATGGGATTTTGGGGTCGGGTACGCAGTATTTT	CASSLDGILGSGTQYF	NA	TRBJ2-3	NA	TRBV5-1
TGTGCCAGCAGTGAATATGGGGGGCCGAATGAAAAACTGTTTTTT	CASSEYGGPNEKLFF	NA	TRBJ1-4	NA	TRBV25-1
TGTGCCAGCAGCCAAGGTGACAGTAGGATATCACAGCCCCAGCATTTT	CASSQGDSRISQPQHF	NA	TRBJ1-5	NA	TRBV3-1
TGTGCCAGCAGCGGACTAGCGGGGGGCCTCTACGAGCAGTACTTC	CASSGLAGGLYEQYF	NA	TRBJ2-7	TRBD2	TRBV7-2
TGTGCCATCCGGGCGGGCAATGAGCAGTTCTTC	CAIRAGNEQFF	few	TRBJ2-1	NA	TRBV25-1
TGTGCCAGCAGCCAAGAGACTTCGGTTACAAAAGGGGAGACCCAGTACTTC	CASSQETSVTKGETQYF	few	TRBJ2-5	NA	TRBV4-2
TGTGCCACCAGTGGCGGGGACCATGAGCAGTACTTC	CATSGGDHEQYF	NA	TRBJ2-7	NA	TRBV24-1
TGTGCCAGCAGCTTAAGGCCGAGGACGCTAGCCAAAAACATTCAGTACTTC	CASSLRPRTLAKNIQYF	many	TRBJ2-4	NA	TRBV7-2
TGCAGTGCTAACACAGGGATCCAAGAGACCCAGTACTTC	CSANTGIQETQYF	NA	TRBJ2-5	NA	TRBV20-1
TGCGCCAGCAGCCCCTACAGGGAATCTGAAGCTTTCTTT	CASSPYRESEAFF	NA	TRBJ1-1	NA	TRBV4-1
TGTGCCAGTACCAACTGGGCAGGGGCGAATGAGCAGTTCTTC	CASTNWAGANEQFF	NA	TRBJ2-1	NA	TRBV19
TGCGCCAGCAGCTTTAGGGCACCCCTCCACTTT	CASSFRAPLHF	NA	TRBJ1-6	NA	TRBV5-1
TGTGCTAGTGGTTTGGTAATCAGGGGGCGCGCCACTGAAGCTTTCTTT	CASGLVIRGRATEAFF	NA	TRBJ1-1	TRBD1	TRBV12-5
TGTGCCAGCAGTGATAAGAAAGGACAGGGGAAGAATCAGCCCCAGCATTTT	CASSDKKGQGKNQPQHF	NA	TRBJ1-5	TRBD1	TRBV2
TGCAGTGCTAGTCGTTCACACTCCTACGAGCAGTACTTC	CSASRSHSYEQYF	NA	TRBJ2-7	NA	TRBV20-1
TGTGCCAGCAGTGGCATCCGTAGGTTGGGGAATTTGAATCAGCCCCAGCATTTT	CASSGIRRLGNLNQPQHF	NA	TRBJ1-5	NA	TRBV2
TGCAGTGCTAGATCATTCCGGGCCTCCGGCCCACTTGGGGAGACCCAGTACTTC	CSARSFRASGPLGETQYF	NA	TRBJ2-5	NA	TRBV20-1
TGTGCCATCAGTACTACAGCGAACAATGAGCAGTTCTTC	CAISTTANNEQFF	few	TRBJ2-1	NA	TRBV10-3
TGTGCCAGCAGCTTAACGAGAGATAGCGGGAGAAGTAGAGATACGCAGTATTTT	CASSLTRDSGRSRDTQYF	few	TRBJ2-3	TRBD2	TRBV11-2
TGTGCCAGCAGTTTTATGGGGGTGGATACGCGGTATTTT	CASSFMGVDTRYF	NA	TRBJ2-3	NA	TRBV12-3/TRBV12-4
TGCAGCGTTGCGGACAATCTATCCTACGAGCAGTACTTC	CSVADNLSYEQYF	NA	TRBJ2-7	NA	TRBV29-1
TGTGCTAGTGTTTCCGGCGACTCACCCAATGAGCAGTTCTTC	CASVSGDSPNEQFF	NA	TRBJ2-1	NA	TRBV12-5
TGTGCCAGCAGCCACCGGGACAGGGGGAATTCACCCCCCCACTTT	CASSHRDRGNSPPHF	NA	TRBJ1-6	TRBD1	TRBV4-2
TGCGCCAGCAGTTCAGCCCCGAGCTCCTACAATGAGCAGTTCTTC	CASSSAPSSYNEQFF	NA	TRBJ2-1	NA	TRBV5-1